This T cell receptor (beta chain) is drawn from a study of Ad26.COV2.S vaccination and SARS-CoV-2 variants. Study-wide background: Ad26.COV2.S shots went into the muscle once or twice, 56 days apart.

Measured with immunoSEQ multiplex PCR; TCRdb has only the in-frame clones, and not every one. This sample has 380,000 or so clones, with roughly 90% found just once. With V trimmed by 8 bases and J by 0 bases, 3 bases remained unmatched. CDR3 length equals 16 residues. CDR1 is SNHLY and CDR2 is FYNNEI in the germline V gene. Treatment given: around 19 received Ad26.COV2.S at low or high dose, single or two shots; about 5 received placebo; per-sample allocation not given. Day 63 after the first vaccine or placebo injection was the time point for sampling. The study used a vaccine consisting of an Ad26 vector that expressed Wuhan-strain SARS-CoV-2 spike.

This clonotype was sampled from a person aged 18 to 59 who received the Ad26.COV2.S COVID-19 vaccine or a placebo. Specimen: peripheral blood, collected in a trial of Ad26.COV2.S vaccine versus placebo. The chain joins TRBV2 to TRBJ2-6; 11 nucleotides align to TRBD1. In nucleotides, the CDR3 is TGTGCCAGCTGGGGACAGGGGGTCTCTGGGGCCAACGTCCTGACTTTC. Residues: CASWGQGVSGANVLTF.